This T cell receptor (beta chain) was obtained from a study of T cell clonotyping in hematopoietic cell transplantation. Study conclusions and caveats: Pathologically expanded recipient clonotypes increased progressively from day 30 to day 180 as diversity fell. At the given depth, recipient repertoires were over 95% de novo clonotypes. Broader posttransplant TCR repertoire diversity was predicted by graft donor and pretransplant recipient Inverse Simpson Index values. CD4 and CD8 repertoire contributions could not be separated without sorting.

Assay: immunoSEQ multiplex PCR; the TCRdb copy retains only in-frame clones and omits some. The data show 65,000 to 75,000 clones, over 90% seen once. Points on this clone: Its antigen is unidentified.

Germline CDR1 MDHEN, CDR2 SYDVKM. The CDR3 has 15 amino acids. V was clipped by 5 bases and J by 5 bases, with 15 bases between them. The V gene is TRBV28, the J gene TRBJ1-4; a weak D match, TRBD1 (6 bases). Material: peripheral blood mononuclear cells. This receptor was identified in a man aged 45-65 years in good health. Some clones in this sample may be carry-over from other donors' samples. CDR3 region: CASSLGGGRNEKLFF. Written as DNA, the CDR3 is TGTGCCAGCAGTCTCGGAGGGGGACGGAATGAAAAACTGTTTTTT.